The 16 T cell receptor beta chains in this list originate from one sample, sequenced in a study of blood T cell repertoires in COVID-19. Clones were sequenced by immunoSEQ multiplex PCR, and TCRdb holds only the in-frame ones, with some missing. The data show a few hundred thousand clones, more than 85% seen once. Sequences were obtained from PBMCs or T cells enriched from blood (not recorded which). All receptors derive from a woman between 25 and 40 years old who had recovered from COVID-19.

V usage is TRBV9 and J usage is TRBJ1-2, with D perhaps TRBD1 (6 bases). Germline V gives CDR1 SGDLS, CDR2 YYNGEE. V was trimmed by 7 bases and J by 0 bases, leaving 13 bases between them. This CDR3 contains 14 residues. The CDR3: CASGGAYTNYGYTF. The CDR3 region has the DNA TGTGCCAGCGGGGGGGCATACACTAACTATGGCTACACCTTC.

The table lists this clone with a few counts. This chain links TRBV11-3 with TRBJ1-3; unclear D gene. The V and J ends lost 2 bases and 3 bases respectively, with 8 bases between them. The CDR3 length is 14 residues. Per the germline V gene, CDR1 is SGHNT and CDR2 is YENEEA. CDR3 region: CASSLSGFGNTIYF. CDR3 coding DNA: TGTGCCAGCAGCTTATCCGGGTTTGGAAACACCATATATTTT. Full variable domain (rest looked up from reference TRBV11-3 and TRBJ1-3): EAGVVQSPRYKIIEKKQPVAFWCNPISGHNTLYWYLQNLGQGPELLIRYENEEAVDDSQLPKDRFSAERLKGVDSTLKIQPAELGDSAVYLCASSLSGFGNTIYFGEGSWLTVV.

This clone was picked up a small number of times. J is TRBJ2-7 and V is TRBV2; 14 nucleotides align to TRBD2. V trimming: 6 bases; J trimming: 3 bases; junction bases outside the gene matches: 4. The CDR3 consists of 15 residues. The V gene's germline CDR1 is SNHLY and CDR2 FYNNEI. CDR3 amino acids: CASRQGLAGGYEQYF. CDR3 DNA sequence: TGTGCCAGCAGGCAAGGACTAGCGGGGGGCTACGAGCAGTACTTC.

The chain combines TRBV6-5 with TRBJ2-7; TRBD2 is a possible D gene (6 bases). This CDR3 region has 15 residues. Germline V gene lookup returns CDR1 MNHEY and CDR2 SVGAGI. Deletions cut 5 bases from V and 0 bases from J, with 14 bases between. As DNA, the CDR3 is TGTGCCAGCAGTCCCGAGCGACTAGGCTCCTACGAGCAGTACTTC. Its protein is CASSPERLGSYEQYF.

The rearrangement uses TRBV28 and TRBJ1-1, with a possible D match to TRBD1 (5 bases). There are 12 residues in the CDR3. Looked up from germline, CDR1 is MDHEN and CDR2 is SYDVKM. V lost 4 bases and J lost 7, with 10 bases in between. CDR3 residues: CASSSQGSEAFF. As DNA, the CDR3 is TGTGCCAGCAGTTCCCAGGGCAGTGAAGCTTTCTTT.

The rearrangement uses TRBV3-1 (or the pseudogene TRBV3-2) and TRBJ2-7; TRBD2 might be the D (5 bases). This CDR3 region has 13 residues. The germline V gene has CDR1 LGHDT and CDR2 YNNKEL (reference sequence). V lost 4 bases, J lost 7 bases, and 14 bases lay in between. This CDR3 reads CASSPLGRGEQYF. Here the CDR3 DNA reads TGTGCCAGCAGCCCCTTAGGGCGCGGGGAGCAGTACTTC.

The CDR3 loop reads CASSHRLAGVRTDTQYF. In nucleotides, the CDR3 is TGTGCCAGCAGCCACCGACTAGCGGGAGTAAGAACAGATACGCAGTATTTT. This sequence joins TRBV3-1 (or the pseudogene TRBV3-2) and TRBJ2-3; 12 bases line up with TRBD2. The germline V gene has CDR1 LGHDT and CDR2 YNNKEL (reference sequence). J lost 3 bases, V lost 3 bases, and 7 bases had no gene match. The CDR3 spans 17 residues.

The chain links TRBV2 to TRBJ1-2, with a possible D match to TRBD1 (6 bases). The CDR3 runs to 14 residues. Germline V lookup: CDR1 SNHLY, CDR2 FYNNEI. V lost 6 bases, J lost 8 bases, and 19 bases lay in between. For the CDR3, the DNA is TGTGCCAGCAGGGGGCTACAGGGCCGGATCGGCTACACCTTC. The encoded protein is CASRGLQGRIGYTF.

This clone was detected only once. V is TRBV30 and J is TRBJ2-7, with TRBD1 as a possible D gene (6 bases). The germline V and J ends were trimmed by 2 bases and 3 bases, with 11 bases remaining between them. The CDR3 sequence is 13 residues long. Germline assignment: CDR1 GTSNPN and CDR2 SVGIG (reference sequence). The CDR3 sequence is CAWSKQGSYEQYF. The CDR3 DNA is TGTGCCTGGAGTAAGCAGGGGAGCTACGAGCAGTACTTC.

In DNA, the CDR3 is TGTGCCAGTAGTCCTCGACAGGGGACAAGCAATCAGCCCCAGCATTTT. It encodes CASSPRQGTSNQPQHF. The chain employs TRBV19 and TRBJ1-5; 8 bases align to TRBD1. The CDR3 has 16 amino acids. CDR1 is LNHDA and CDR2 is SQIVND in the germline V gene (reference sequence). V was clipped by 5 bases and J by 1 base; unmatched bases: 7.

This clone was seen only a few times. The chain couples TRBV7-2 to TRBJ2-5; 13 bases align to TRBD2. Germline trimming cut 6 bases from V and 1 base from J; bases unmatched to any gene: 8. Germline CDR1 is SGHTA and CDR2 is FQGNSA. The CDR3 has 17 amino acids. The CDR3 reads CASSPGTSGVVQETQYF. The CDR3 coding sequence is TGTGCCAGCAGTCCCGGGACTAGCGGGGTAGTCCAAGAGACCCAGTACTTC.

This chain uses TRBV4-1 with TRBJ2-2; 8 bases align to TRBD2. The V gene's germline CDR1 is MGHRA and CDR2 YSYEKL. V gave up 3 bases and J gave up 0 bases; unmatched junction bases: 12. The length of the CDR3 is 19 residues. As DNA, the CDR3 is TGCGCCAGCAGCCATTTCCTGCAGGCGGGAGGCCCGAACACCGGGGAGCTGTTTTTT. Its protein is CASSHFLQAGGPNTGELFF.

This clone appeared a few times. This chain uses TRBV2 with TRBJ1-5; perhaps TRBD1 as D (6 bases). Deletions cut 6 bases from V and 6 bases from J, with 12 bases between. Germline V lookup: CDR1 SNHLY, CDR2 FYNNEI. This CDR3 comprises 13 residues. CDR3 DNA: TGTGCCAGCAGCCCAGGGGAAATTCAGCCCCAGCATTTT. Translated: CASSPGEIQPQHF.

Comments on this clone: The CDR3 does not close with the conserved phenylalanine or tryptophan, likely indicating a read error. The DNA is left out, because the CDR3 cannot be placed on it with certainty; the CDR3 is given as TCRdb lists it. The chain combines TRBV10-2 with TRBJ2-7; TRBD1, the D gene given by the table, was not confirmed from the DNA. The germline CDR1 and CDR2 sequences are WSHSY and SAAADI. The CDR3 is 8 amino acids long, termini counted. This CDR3 is CASTWTPS.

The chain recombines TRBV19 with TRBJ2-7; no firm D call. Germline CDR1 LNHDA, CDR2 SQIVND (reference sequence). CDR3 length: 13 residues. V lost 4 bases and J lost 2, with 9 bases in between. The DNA for the CDR3 is TGTGCCAGTAGTACACATGGAGCCTACGAGCAGTACTTC. As protein: CASSTHGAYEQYF.

The V and J genes are TRBV11-2 and TRBJ1-4; 10 positions match TRBD1. This CDR3 has 19 residues. Trimming removed 5 bases from V and 0 bases from J; junction bases left unmatched: 12. Germline CDR1 reads SGHAT; CDR2 reads FQNNGV. For the CDR3, the DNA is TGTGCCAGCAGCCGCCGGACAGGGGGTGTTTCCGCAACTAATGAAAAACTGTTTTTT. Its translation is CASSRRTGGVSATNEKLFF.